This note documents a single T cell receptor beta chain sequence. Antigen: not known. CDR1 is MDHEN, CDR2 SYDVKM, per germline. Between the trimmed V and J ends, which lost 3 bases and 6 bases, there was a span of 8 bases. CDR3 size: 13 residues. Every immunoSEQ plate was one replicate of a subset's evenly spread DNA. Using immunoSEQ multiplex PCR, the repertoire was profiled, and TCRdb retains in-frame clones only, with some absent. The sample lists some 800,000 clones; 90% to 95% were seen once. The data stem from a study of shared clonotypes between healthy human individuals. Study outcomes and limitations: Tissue TCR repertoires likely differ from these blood-only repertoires. Sequencing of the sorted subsets was shown by rarefaction to be incomplete despite large depth.

Naive-designated CD8 cells lacked CD45RO, were positively enriched for CCR7, and omitted terminally differentiated effector memory CD45RA+ cells. The chain has TRBV28 and TRBJ1-4; weak D call: TRBD1 (5 bases). The sequenced sample consisted of naive CD8+ T cells sorted from blood. The TCR was taken from a man aged 25-40 years in good health. The CDR3 DNA follows: TGTGCCAGCAGTTTGGGACCCGATGAAAAACTGTTTTTT. Protein sequence: CASSLGPDEKLFF.